These 27 T cell receptor beta chains share one sample of origin, sequenced in a study of beta chain features in type 1 diabetes. Reverse transcribing all isolated RNA meant expressed TCRB transcripts were sequenced. Sequencing used immunoSEQ multiplex PCR; TCRdb keeps in-frame clones, though not all of them. The sample has under 400,000 clones; roughly 12% are singletons. Input material: naive CD4+ T cells from blood. All receptors derive from a man younger than 30 in good health.

This rearrangement joins TRBV9 to TRBJ2-7; D is uncertain. Germline CDR1 and CDR2: SGDLS and YYNGEE. This CDR3 region has 15 residues. V gave up 0 bases and J gave up 0 bases, with 10 bases separating them. For the CDR3, the DNA is TGTGCCAGCAGCGTAGCAAGCGCCTCCTCCTACGAGCAGTACTTC. Encoded protein: CASSVASASSYEQYF. Full variable domain (rest looked up from reference TRBV9 and TRBJ2-7): DSGVTQTPKHLITATGQRVTLRCSPRSGDLSVYWYQQSLDQGLQFLIQYYNGEERAKGNILERFSAQQFPDLHSELNLSSLELGDSALYFCASSVASASSYEQYFGPGTRLTVT.

This chain connects TRBV7-9 to TRBJ2-7; TRBD1 aligns across 8 bases. The germline V gene has CDR1 SEHNR and CDR2 FQNEAQ (reference sequence). V shed 1 base and J 2 bases; nucleotides not matched to a gene: 4. The CDR3 is 15 amino acids. Here the CDR3 DNA reads TGTGCCAGCAGCTTAGAGGCAGGGGGCGCCTACGAGCAGTACTTC. Its protein product is CASSLEAGGAYEQYF.

The chain uses TRBV7-8 and TRBJ2-3; perhaps TRBD2 as D (6 bases). V was shortened by 4 bases and J by 1 base, with 15 bases between the two germline ends. Germline CDR1 SGHVS, CDR2 FQNEAQ. The length of the CDR3 is 16 residues. The CDR3 nucleotides are TGTGCCAGCAGCTCTCAGCGGGCAAGGCGCACAGATACGCAGTATTTT. It codes for CASSSQRARRTDTQYF.

This clone has just a few counts. J is TRBJ1-6 and V is TRBV5-1; 8 nucleotides match TRBD1. Germline V gene data show CDR1 as SGHRS and CDR2 as YFSETQ. The V gene end was trimmed by 4 bases and the J gene end by 10 bases; junction bases not matched to a gene: 10. The CDR3 extends over 15 amino acids. CDR3: CASSPLTGVGSPLHF. The CDR3, as DNA: TGCGCCAGCAGCCCGCTGACAGGGGTGGGCTCACCCCTCCACTTT.

In its sample, this clone was seen many times. The chain combines TRBV7-9 with TRBJ2-1; perhaps TRBD2 as D (6 bases). CDR3 length: 13 residues. Deletions cut 4 bases from V and 6 bases from J, with 10 bases between. Germline V CDR1 and CDR2: SEHNR, FQNEAQ (reference sequence). The CDR3 bases are TGTGCCAGCAGCTGGCGGGGCTCCAATGAGCAGTTCTTC. Amino acids: CASSWRGSNEQFF.

This clone was seen only a few times. J is TRBJ2-1 and V is TRBV7-9, with 14 bases aligning to TRBD2. Germline values: CDR1 SEHNR, CDR2 FQNEAQ (reference sequence). The CDR3 contains 16 residues. V was clipped by 5 bases and J by 6 bases; unmatched bases: 6. In DNA form, the CDR3 reads TGTGCCAGCAGCCACGGTGGGACTAGCGGGAGCAATGAGCAGTTCTTC. Its translation is CASSHGGTSGSNEQFF. The entire variable domain, with the rest obtained from reference TRBV7-9 and TRBJ2-1, is as follows: DTGVSQNPRHKITKRGQNVTFRCDPISEHNRLYWYRQTLGQGPEFLTYFQNEAQLEKSRLLSDRFSAERPKGSFSTLEIQRTEQGDSAMYLCASSHGGTSGSNEQFFGPGTRLTVL.

This sequence joins TRBV28 and TRBJ1-4, with 8 bases matching TRBD1. The length of the CDR3 is 14 residues. The germline CDR1 and CDR2 sequences are MDHEN and SYDVKM. With 6 bases clipped from V and 8 bases from J, the junction kept 8 bases outside the gene matches. DNA for the CDR3: TGTGCCAGCAGCCCCGGACAGGGTGGAGAAAAACTGTTTTTT. Its translation: CASSPGQGGEKLFF.

The CDR3 coding sequence is TGTGCCAGTAGTATTGGGGAGCCAGGGAGGCATACGCAGTATTTT. This translates into CASSIGEPGRHTQYF. The chain carries TRBV19 and TRBJ2-3, with a possible D match to TRBD2 (6 bases). The V gene lost 3 bases and the J gene lost 7 bases, with 17 bases spanning the gap. The CDR3 is made up of 15 amino acids. Germline CDR1 reads LNHDA; CDR2 reads SQIVND (reference sequence).

The sample holds a few counts of this clone. V and J are TRBV29-1 and TRBJ2-7; possible D gene TRBD1, 6 bases. The germline V and J ends were trimmed by 4 bases and 1 base, with 11 bases remaining between them. This CDR3 region has 13 residues. Germline lookup yields CDR1 SQVTM and CDR2 ANQGSEA. The CDR3 DNA reads TGCAGCGTTGTTGGGGGCGCATCCTACGAGCAGTACTTC. As protein: CSVVGGASYEQYF.

This clone was picked up a small number of times. CDR3 sequence reads: CASTMDRTNEKLFF. The CDR3 coding sequence is TGTGCCAGCACCATGGACAGGACTAATGAAAAACTGTTTTTT. The chain uses TRBV5-6 and TRBJ1-4; 7 bases fit TRBD1. The CDR3 runs to 14 residues. The germline CDR1 and CDR2 sequences are SGHDT and YYEEEE. V shed 6 bases, J shed 2 bases, and the junction held 4 bases outside the gene matches.

A few counts support this clone. The chain has TRBV7-3 and TRBJ2-1; 9 positions match TRBD2. The V and J ends lost 2 bases and 6 bases, in that order; junction bases with no gene match: 5. The length of the CDR3 is 15 residues. CDR1 SGHTA and CDR2 FQGTGA come from the germline V gene. The CDR3 spells CASSLASGVSNEQFF. As DNA, the CDR3 is TGTGCCAGCAGCTTAGCTAGCGGGGTCTCCAATGAGCAGTTCTTC.

The V gene is TRBV6-1, the J gene TRBJ1-5; TRBD1 is a possible D gene (5 bases). Germline values: CDR1 MNHNS, CDR2 SASEGT. Trimming removed 0 bases from V and 7 bases from J, with 10 bases in between. The CDR3 runs to 14 residues. The CDR3 nucleotides read TGTGCCAGCAGTGAAGCGGGGGGATGGCAGCCCCAGCATTTT. Protein: CASSEAGGWQPQHF.

The CDR3 loop reads CASRLTGESDYGYTF. CDR3 in DNA: TGTGCCAGCAGGTTAACAGGGGAATCAGACTATGGCTACACCTTC. The V and J genes are TRBV5-6 and TRBJ1-2; 7 bases are a match to TRBD1. Germline V gives CDR1 SGHDT, CDR2 YYEEEE. V dropped 5 bases and J dropped 3; count of bases not matched to a gene: 10. The CDR3 is made up of 15 amino acids.

This clone was picked up a small number of times. V and J are TRBV13 and TRBJ1-2; 8 positions match TRBD1. Germline V gene lookup returns CDR1 PRHDT and CDR2 FYEKMQ (reference sequence). The CDR3 is made up of 14 amino acids. Unmatched junction bases numbered 10, after V lost 5 bases and J lost 8 bases. The chain's CDR3 is CASSPRQGRRGYTF. CDR3 DNA: TGTGCCAGCAGCCCGAGACAGGGGCGGAGGGGCTACACCTTC.

This chain joins TRBV2 and TRBJ2-7, with D possibly TRBD1 on 6 matching bases. Trimming shortened V by 5 bases and J by 2 bases, and 16 bases separated the two germline ends. Germline loops: CDR1 SNHLY, CDR2 FYNNEI. The CDR3 contains 15 residues. CDR3 coding DNA: TGTGCCAGCAGTCCAACAGGGAGAGGTGCCTACGAGCAGTACTTC. Translation: CASSPTGRGAYEQYF.

This clone was observed a few times. The chain joins TRBV5-1 to TRBJ1-2; 8 nucleotides agree with TRBD1. Trimming took 4 bases from V and 2 from J; bases not matched to a gene: 10. Looked up from germline, CDR1 is SGHRS and CDR2 is YFSETQ. This CDR3 contains 16 residues. The CDR3 nucleotides are TGCGCCAGCAGCCGGACAGGGACGATTAGCAACTATGGCTACACCTTC. Translation gives CASSRTGTISNYGYTF. Filled out from reference TRBV5-1 and TRBJ1-2, the complete variable domain reads KAGVTQTPRYLIKTRGQQVTLSCSPISGHRSVSWYQQTPGQGLQFLFEYFSETQRNKGNFPGRFSGRQFSNSRSEMNVSTLELGDSALYLCASSRTGTISNYGYTFGSGTRLTVV.

The chain combines TRBV9 with TRBJ2-2; 8 bases align to TRBD2. The CDR3 runs 15 residues. CDR1 SGDLS and CDR2 YYNGEE come from the germline V gene. The J segment lost 6 bases and the V segment lost 0 bases, leaving 4 bases of the junction unmatched. The CDR3 region has the DNA TGTGCCAGCAGCGTAGCGGGACTAGACGCCGGGGAGCTGTTTTTT. This encodes CASSVAGLDAGELFF.

This chain uses TRBV6-1 with TRBJ2-3; D is uncertain. V was pared by 0 bases and J by 6 bases, with 13 bases between. Germline V CDR1 and CDR2: MNHNS, SASEGT. The CDR3 has 15 residues. The CDR3 reads CASSEAPGPVDTQYF. The CDR3 nucleotides read TGTGCCAGCAGTGAAGCCCCCGGTCCTGTTGATACGCAGTATTTT.

The V call is TRBV7-9, the J call TRBJ2-3; D is unclear. Germline V gene data show CDR1 as SEHNR and CDR2 as FQNEAQ (reference sequence). The CDR3 length is 14 residues. The germline V and J ends were trimmed by 0 bases and 5 bases, with 9 bases remaining between them. The CDR3 bases are TGTGCCAGCAGCTTAGCCCAGTCAGTAGATACGCAGTATTTT. As protein: CASSLAQSVDTQYF.

This clone turned up a few times. The chain is built from TRBV7-2 and TRBJ1-1; D is unresolved. The length of the CDR3 is 11 residues. Germline V gene lookup returns CDR1 SGHTA and CDR2 FQGNSA. The V and J ends lost 3 bases and 4 bases respectively, with 3 bases between them. This CDR3 reads CASSFGTEAFF. The CDR3 nucleotides read TGTGCCAGCAGCTTCGGCACTGAAGCTTTCTTT.

The chain has TRBV27 and TRBJ2-7, with 9 bases lining up with TRBD1. Germline loops: CDR1 MNHEY, CDR2 SMNVEV (reference sequence). The length of the CDR3 is 16 residues. V was clipped by 5 bases and J by 3 bases; unmatched bases: 11. In nucleotides, the CDR3 is TGTGCCAGCAGTCCAGAAGCCGGGACAGGGATCTACGAGCAGTACTTC. Translated, it gives CASSPEAGTGIYEQYF.

V is TRBV6-1 and J is TRBJ2-7, with D unresolved. The CDR3 has 11 amino acids. V lost 5 bases to trimming and J lost 9 bases, with 11 bases between them. Germline V gene lookup returns CDR1 MNHNS and CDR2 SASEGT. The CDR3 here is CASSSQIRQYF. In DNA form, the CDR3 reads TGTGCCAGCAGTTCGCAGATCCGGCAGTACTTC.

The chain employs TRBV4-3 and TRBJ2-7; the D gene is possibly TRBD1 (5 bases). This CDR3 has 15 amino acids. Looked up from germline, CDR1 is LGHNA and CDR2 is YSLEER. Trimming left V 0 bases short and J 3 bases short, with 12 bases between. CDR3 sequence: CASSQDGAGNYEQYF. The CDR3 region has the DNA TGCGCCAGCAGCCAAGATGGGGCAGGGAACTACGAGCAGTACTTC.

The chain has TRBV30 and TRBJ1-2, with 9 bases lining up with TRBD1. V lost 1 base to trimming and J lost 3 bases; unmatched junction nucleotides: 3. Germline loops: CDR1 GTSNPN, CDR2 SVGIG (reference sequence). The CDR3 has 14 amino acids. The CDR3 is CAWSADRGDYGYTF. The CDR3 DNA follows: TGTGCCTGGAGTGCCGACAGGGGGGACTATGGCTACACCTTC.

This sequence joins TRBV6-4 and TRBJ2-1; TRBD2 might be the D (5 bases). Germline-derived CDR1 and CDR2 are MRHNA and SNTAGT. The CDR3 totals 16 residues. The germline V and J ends were trimmed by 3 bases and 9 bases, with 21 bases remaining between them. CDR3 region: CASSEGSRRGSGEQFF. CDR3 sequence (DNA): TGTGCCAGCAGTGAAGGCTCGAGGAGAGGGTCCGGTGAGCAGTTCTTC.

This clone was observed a few times. V gene TRBV6-5 combines with J gene TRBJ1-1; TRBD1 is a possible D gene (5 bases). CDR1 is MNHEY and CDR2 is SVGAGI in the germline V gene. The V and J ends lost 6 bases and 10 bases respectively, with 12 bases between them. The CDR3 has 11 residues. CDR3 DNA sequence: TGTGCCAGCAGGCAAGGGAGGGGAGCTTTCTTT. Encoded protein: CASRQGRGAFF.

This clone was detected a few times. The chain uses TRBV19 and TRBJ2-7; 9 bases fit TRBD1. The junction had 9 bases not matched to a gene; V was cut back by 4 bases and J by 2 bases. The CDR3 has 16 amino acids. The germline V gene encodes CDR1 LNHDA and CDR2 SQIVND (reference sequence). CDR3 in DNA: TGTGCCAGTAGTAATGCCGGGACAGGGTTCCCCTACGAGCAGTACTTC. Translation gives CASSNAGTGFPYEQYF.